This T cell receptor (beta chain) comes out of a study of shared clonotypes between healthy human individuals (TCRdb year 2020). The study in broad terms: Three men and two women, aged 18 to 49 years, made up the cohort. For each donor, three plates each were used for CD4 naive and CD4 memory, two plates were used for CD8 naive, and one plate was used for CD8 memory. To estimate repertoire size and how much clonotype sharing occurs between individuals, the study deeply sequenced the blood TCR repertoires of several healthy adults. Different laboratories and diverse techniques were used to prepare libraries and sequence TCR repertoires, to increase sequencing depth and limit assay-specific biases. Each donor's leukapheresis produced roughly between about 0.9 and 9.5 billion PBMCs. Study-wide conclusions, independent of this receptor: Rarefaction of sorted-subset datasets indicated incomplete sequencing despite the large sequencing depth. Pairwise subsampling indicated that sequencing depth was expected to affect the degree of clonotype sharing among donors. Naive subsets generally had larger estimated clonotype richness than memory subsets. The small number of donors limited the genetic and exposure-history diversity represented. Compared with non-shared clonotypes, the clonotypes found in all four sorted-subset donors had higher generation probabilities. Only blood was sampled, and tissue TCR repertoires likely differ from those in blood. About 4.5% of naive CD4, roughly 3.5% of naive CD8, about 2.5% of memory CD4, and roughly 0.4% of memory CD8 clonotypes were shared across several donors.

Using the deep immunoSEQ assay, multiplex PCR amplified TCR CDR3 regions from genomic DNA. Extracted genomic DNA from each cell subset was spread evenly across all wells of several immunoSEQ 96-well plates, with each plate serving as a replicate. Each replicate PCR for sorted subsets received around 0.2 ug genomic DNA, equal to about 30,000 T cell genomes. The purified libraries were quantified using a Qubit 3.0 fluorometer, sized with a Bioanalyzer 2100, and then quantified again using the KAPA Library Quantification kit. Every immunoSEQ 96-well plate was sequenced on a separate single-read 150-cycle Illumina NextSeq 550 flow cell. Turning to the authors' computational methods: Because the immunoSEQ output held only junctional sequences and lacked quality scores, the filtering could not match the filtering applied to full-length reads. Sequences were annotated with PyIR, a Python wrapper for IgBLAST v1.9, and V/J genes and CDR3 were assigned using IMGT germline references. Reads were filtered out if the reads had weak V/J assignments (E-value above 1e-6), no CDR3, stop codons, out-of-frame junctions, or ambiguous translated residues. A V3J clonotype was defined by an identical inferred V gene, J gene, and CDR3 amino acid sequence. The percentage overlap between two repertoires was calculated by dividing the number of shared unique clonotypes by the size of the smaller repertoire. Repertoire richness was assessed with RTK rarefaction, the Chao1 estimator, and Recon v2.1 estimates of unobserved clonotypes. OLGA was used to compute generation probabilities for all TCRbeta clonotypes that the gDNA method yielded from a few donors. Drawn from immuneACCESS, this table holds only the in-frame rearrangements with V and J called that TCRdb kept. Clones are partly lost; checked studies trace under half to an unresolved V gene and leave the rest unexplained. V, J and clone size are taken as reported in that table, and D and trimming were inferred from the DNA itself. This sample is represented by hundreds of thousands of clones; roughly 97% of them were singletons. The ten largest clonotypes hold around 0.057% of the sample.

The junction carries 11 bases between V and J, which are trimmed by 0 bases and 8 bases respectively. CDR1 and CDR2, looked up from the germline V gene, are MNHEY and SVGAGI. The cysteine opens and the phenylalanine closes a CDR3 of 14 amino acids. Kept here is only the CDR3 DNA, which spans 42 bases and is read in frame from base 1. Notes on this clone: The antigen it binds to is not known. Base qualities are not provided; no much larger clone lies one nucleotide away.

The donors were healthy, HIV-negative adults who had no recently reported acute infections or vaccinations. Only Caucasian adults living in Nashville, Tennessee, USA were represented among the donors. CD4+ T cells were enriched by magnetic negative selection, after which naive cells were positively selected on CD45RA and the negative fraction was taken as the memory subset. After blood collection by leukapheresis, PBMCs were isolated using Ficoll-Histopaque density gradient centrifugation and then cryopreserved in the vapor phase of liquid nitrogen. Analytical flow cytometry was used to check the purity and quantity of each magnetically sorted T cell population. Genomic DNA was isolated from each sorted fraction and quantified by UV absorbance on a Nanodrop 2000c.

The sequence links TRBV6-5 to TRBJ1-3; too little of a D gene remains to name it. The sequenced sample consisted of naive CD4+ T cells sorted from blood. The cell subset or site label on this specimen signifies: CD45RA+ positively selected. The source of this sequence is a woman aged 25-40 years in good health. The CDR3 sequence is CASSYSTDGDTIYF. The sequenced DNA is TGTGCCAGCAGTTACTCCACGGACGGAGACACCATATATTTT.